The 31 T cell receptor beta chains listed next were all sequenced from one sample in a study of T-cell reconstitution after alpha-beta-depleted transplantation in children. Construction of the TCRbeta library involved unique molecular identifiers. TCRdb recomputed calls from the PCR reads with MiXCR, one row per CDR3 protein. The sample lists 90,000 to 100,000 distinct CDR3 sequences; 12% were seen once. The sample consisted of PBMCs from the stem cell graft donor, taken from the stem cell graft. These receptors were taken from a human donor who donated a stem cell graft to a child with inherited bone marrow failure.

This clonotype has at least ten counts. The V call is TRBV7-2, the J call TRBJ2-1; 10 nucleotides agree with TRBD1. The CDR3 is 20 residues long. Germline V gene lookup returns CDR1 SGHTA and CDR2 FQGNSA. V shed 5 bases, J shed 0 bases, and the junction held 16 bases outside the gene matches. CDR3 sequence reads: CASSRGQGWVSSNSYNEQFF. CDR3 DNA sequence: TGTGCCAGCAGCCGGGGACAGGGGTGGGTATCTTCCAACTCCTACAATGAGCAGTTCTTC.

In its sample, this clonotype was seen many times. V and J are TRBV28 and TRBJ2-1; tentatively, D is TRBD2 (6 bases). The CDR3 has 15 amino acids. Germline CDR1 MDHEN, CDR2 SYDVKM. Trimming shortened V by 5 bases and J by 0 bases, and 11 bases separated the two germline ends. CDR3 residues: CASSEATSSYNEQFF. Here the CDR3 DNA reads TGTGCCAGCAGTGAGGCGACTAGCTCCTACAATGAGCAGTTCTTC.

This clonotype was counted at least ten times. The chain links TRBV5-1 to TRBJ1-3; D not resolved. There are 15 residues in the CDR3. CDR1 and CDR2 (germline): SGHRS, YFSETQ. Trimming removed 7 bases at V and 0 bases at J, with 14 bases between. CDR3 in DNA: TGCGCCAGCTCCGAAGTAGGACTCTCTGGAAACACCATATATTTT. Amino acids: CASSEVGLSGNTIYF.

The CDR3 sequence is CASSQEGLAGVHNEQFF. The DNA of the CDR3 is TGCGCCAGCAGCCAAGAGGGACTAGCGGGAGTTCACAATGAGCAGTTCTTC. V and J are TRBV4-1 and TRBJ2-1; 14 nucleotides align to TRBD2. After removal of 0 bases from V and 5 bases from J, the junction contained 3 bases not matched to a gene. CDR1 is MGHRA, CDR2 YSYEKL, per germline. CDR3 length: 17 amino acids.

At least ten counts were recorded for this clonotype. The chain has TRBV18 and TRBJ2-7; either TRBD1 or TRBD2 may supply D (5 bases each). Germline CDR1 is KGHSH and CDR2 is LQKENI. Trimming took off 4 bases at V and 1 base at J, with 17 bases between the two ends. The CDR3 is made up of 16 amino acids. CDR3 sequence (DNA): TGTGCCAGCTCACTCCCAACGGGACGCGGTTCCTACGAGCAGTACTTC. This codes for CASSLPTGRGSYEQYF.

This chain uses TRBV4-3 with TRBJ2-1; TRBD2 matches at 9 bases. CDR1 and CDR2 from the germline V gene are LGHNA and YSLEER. The J segment lost 2 bases and the V segment lost 4 bases, leaving 15 bases of the junction unmatched. This CDR3 spans 19 amino acids. Here the CDR3 DNA reads TGCGCCAGCAGCCGGGCATTAGCGGGAGCTAGCTCTCCCTACAATGAGCAGTTCTTC. The encoded protein is CASSRALAGASSPYNEQFF.

V gene TRBV5-1 combines with J gene TRBJ1-6; 7 bases match TRBD1. Per the germline V gene, CDR1 is SGHRS and CDR2 is YFSETQ. V gave up 4 bases and J gave up 8 bases; unmatched junction bases: 6. CDR3 length equals 14 residues. DNA of the CDR3: TGCGCCAGCAGCGAGACAGGGTCCTATTCACCCCTCCACTTT. Its protein product is CASSETGSYSPLHF.

This clonotype was seen many times. The rearrangement links TRBV3-1 to TRBJ2-7; 8 positions match TRBD1. V lost 0 bases and J lost 4; bases outside the gene matches: 2. Per the germline V gene, CDR1 is LGHDT and CDR2 is YNNKEL (reference sequence). There are 14 residues in the CDR3. The DNA for the CDR3 is TGTGCCAGCAGCCAAGAGGGACAGGAGTACGAGCAGTACTTC. Protein sequence: CASSQEGQEYEQYF.

The sample holds many counts of this clonotype. This chain links TRBV11-2 with TRBJ2-7, with D possibly TRBD2 on 5 matching bases. Per germline, CDR1 SGHAT and CDR2 FQNNGV. The V end was cut by 1 base, the J end by 6 bases, with 13 bases between. The CDR3 consists of 14 residues. The CDR3 loop reads CASSLVRGSGEQYF. In nucleotides, the CDR3 is TGTGCCAGCAGCTTAGTCCGGGGATCGGGCGAGCAGTACTTC. The whole variable domain, filled in from reference TRBV11-2 and TRBJ2-7, reads EAGVAQSPRYKIIEKRQSVAFWCNPISGHATLYWYQQILGQGPKLLIQFQNNGVVDDSQLPKDRFSAERLKGVDSTLKIQPAKLEDSAVYLCASSLVRGSGEQYFGPGTRLTVT.

A single count supports this clonotype. The rearrangement links TRBV4-1 to TRBJ2-7; TRBD2 matches 7 bases. Per germline, CDR1 MGHRA and CDR2 YSYEKL. Trimming removed 3 bases from V and 6 bases from J; junction bases left unmatched: 11. CDR3 size: 15 residues. For the CDR3, the DNA is TGCGCCAGCAGCCACCCGGCTAGCGGTTTGATCGAGCAGTACTTC. Translating gives CASSHPASGLIEQYF.

This clonotype occurred a few times. The V gene is TRBV7-2, the J gene TRBJ2-3; 12 nucleotides line up with TRBD2. Germline loops: CDR1 SGHTA, CDR2 FQGNSA. V dropped 1 base and J dropped 4; count of bases not matched to a gene: 0. The CDR3 runs to 15 residues. The CDR3 protein is CASSLGTSGADTQYF. The CDR3 region has the DNA TGTGCCAGCAGCTTAGGGACTAGCGGGGCAGATACGCAGTATTTT.

Many counts were recorded for this clonotype. This sequence joins TRBV7-2 and TRBJ1-4, with a tentative D call TRBD1 (6 bases). The V and J ends lost 2 bases and 5 bases respectively, with 12 bases between them. The CDR3 runs 15 residues. Germline CDR1 and CDR2: SGHTA and FQGNSA. The CDR3 reads CASSLRTDLNEKLFF. CDR3 DNA: TGTGCCAGCAGCTTACGGACAGACCTAAATGAAAAACTGTTTTTT.

This clonotype showed up many times. The rearrangement links TRBV20-1 to TRBJ2-4; D gene ambiguous. V shed 1 base and J shed 0 bases, with 4 bases lying between them. The CDR3 has 13 amino acids. In germline, CDR1 is DFQATT, CDR2 SNEGSKA (reference sequence). DNA of the CDR3: TGCAGTGCTAGAGCTGCAGCCAAAAACATTCAGTACTTC. Translation: CSARAAAKNIQYF.

This clonotype was counted at least ten times. CDR3 nucleotides: TGTGCCAGCAGCTTGGTTCCTAGCGGGAGGAAAGAGACCCAGTACTTC. Translated, it gives CASSLVPSGRKETQYF. The chain employs TRBV5-5 and TRBJ2-5, with TRBD2 identical over 11 bases. Germline CDR1 reads SGHKS; CDR2 reads YYEKEE (reference sequence). This CDR3 has 16 amino acids. The ends lost 0 bases at V and 3 bases at J; junction bases unmatched: 4.

In its sample, this clonotype was seen many times. The rearrangement links TRBV24-1 to TRBJ2-7; 10 nucleotides align to TRBD1. Losses at the gene ends were 6 bases for V and 6 bases for J; bases not matched to a gene: 16. The germline V gene encodes CDR1 KGHDR and CDR2 SFDVKD. CDR3 length: 17 amino acids. CDR3 in amino acids: CATSRGTGASPSGEQYF. The CDR3 region has the DNA TGTGCCACCAGTAGAGGGACAGGGGCCTCCCCGTCGGGCGAGCAGTACTTC.

This clonotype was seen many times. The chain is built from TRBV11-2 and TRBJ2-6; D remains unclear. The V gene lost 5 bases and the J gene lost 7 bases, with 9 bases spanning the gap. Germline V lookup: CDR1 SGHAT, CDR2 FQNNGV. This CDR3 spans 13 amino acids. The chain's CDR3 is CASSLNPANVLTF. For the CDR3, the DNA is TGTGCCAGCAGCCTAAACCCAGCCAACGTCCTGACTTTC.

This clonotype was seen many times. V is TRBV2 and J is TRBJ2-1, with D possibly matching TRBD2 (5 bases). Trimming cost V 11 bases and J 5 bases, with 16 bases left between them. The CDR3 loop spans 13 amino acids. Germline CDR1 and CDR2: SNHLY and FYNNEI. In nucleotides, the CDR3 is TGTGCCGGAGAGGACTTTTTTAACAATGAGCAGTTCTTC. This gives the protein CAGEDFFNNEQFF.

This clonotype was counted many times. A read error may account for a junction end that differs from germline. As DNA, the CDR3 is TGTGCCAGCAGCTTGGGGGACAGGGGGCGCGCAGATACGCATTATTTT. This sequence encodes CASSLGDRGRADTHYF. J is TRBJ2-3 and V is TRBV5-5; 12 positions agree with TRBD1. Looked up from germline, CDR1 is SGHKS and CDR2 is YYEKEE (reference sequence). CDR3 length equals 16 residues. Drawing the rest from reference TRBV5-5 and TRBJ2-3, the complete variable domain is DAGVTQSPTHLIKTRGQQVTLRCSPISGHKSVSWYQQVLGQGPQFIFQYYEKEERGRGNFPDRFSARQFPNYSSELNVNALLLGDSALYLCASSLGDRGRADTHYFGPGTRLTVL.

This clonotype was counted a few times. The junction departs from the called germline gene at one end, perhaps through a read error. The chain recombines TRBV20-1 with TRBJ2-1; TRBD2 agrees at 9 bases. CDR3 length equals 14 residues. The germline V gene has CDR1 DFQATT and CDR2 SNEGSKA (reference sequence). The CDR3 region has the DNA TGCAGCGCCCAGCGGGGGGCGGGCTACAATGACCAGTTCTTC. Protein sequence: CSAQRGAGYNDQFF.

In this sample, this clonotype turned up a few times. The CDR3 loop is CAGRRSGINSPLHF. The CDR3 nucleotides read TGTGCCGGCCGACGTAGCGGAATCAATTCACCCCTCCACTTT. The rearrangement uses TRBV5-6 and TRBJ1-6; no clear D gene. The CDR3 has 14 residues. Germline CDR1 SGHDT, CDR2 YYEEEE. V dropped 10 bases and J dropped 7 bases, with 18 bases sitting between them.

The table lists this clonotype with many counts. The chain combines TRBV11-2 with TRBJ1-1; D perhaps matches TRBD1 (6 bases). Germline loops: CDR1 SGHAT, CDR2 FQNNGV. V lost 0 bases to trimming and J lost 8 bases, with 16 bases between them. The CDR3 covers 15 residues. In nucleotides, the CDR3 is TGTGCCAGCAGCTTAGAGTTTGGGGGCTTTTTCGAAGCTTTCTTT. It yields the protein CASSLEFGGFFEAFF.

The chain joins TRBV5-1 to TRBJ2-4; 11 bases are shared with TRBD2. CDR3 size: 15 residues. The J segment lost 6 bases and the V segment lost 5 bases, leaving 7 bases of the junction unmatched. Germline V CDR1 and CDR2: SGHRS, YFSETQ. The CDR3 nucleotides read TGCGCCAGCAGTAAACTAGCGGGAGTCAGAAACATTCAGTACTTC. The encoded protein is CASSKLAGVRNIQYF.

Many counts were recorded for this clonotype. The V gene is TRBV15, the J gene TRBJ1-4; D is perhaps TRBD1 (5 bases). CDR1 LNHNV and CDR2 YYDKDF come from the germline V gene (reference sequence). The CDR3 covers 16 residues. The V end lost 0 bases, the J end lost 7 bases, and 15 bases lay between the germline ends. The CDR3 region is CATSRDAGTPREKLFF. For the CDR3, the DNA is TGTGCCACCAGCAGAGATGCGGGGACGCCTCGTGAAAAACTGTTTTTT.

This clonotype was recorded at least ten times. The rearrangement links TRBV3-1 to TRBJ2-5, with D possibly TRBD1 on 5 matching bases. In germline, CDR1 is LGHDT, CDR2 YNNKEL (reference sequence). Trimming took off 1 base at V and 1 base at J, with 10 bases between the two ends. CDR3 length: 15 residues. CDR3 sequence (DNA): TGTGCCAGCAGCCAAGCGTTGACAGTCCAAGAGACCCAGTACTTC. Translated, it gives CASSQALTVQETQYF.

The chain employs TRBV5-4 and TRBJ2-5, with 9 bases that match TRBD1. Per germline, CDR1 SGHNT and CDR2 YYREEE (reference sequence). V lost 0 bases and J lost 4; bases outside the gene matches: 7. There are 16 residues in the CDR3. The CDR3 reads CASSLARTGVGETQYF. CDR3 nucleotides: TGTGCCAGCAGCTTGGCGAGGACAGGGGTTGGAGAGACCCAGTACTTC.

In its sample, this clonotype was seen many times. CDR3 loop: CASSLGGQGNEKLFF. CDR3 nucleotide sequence: TGTGCCAGCAGTTTAGGTGGGCAGGGTAATGAAAAACTGTTTTTT. The V gene is TRBV12-3 or TRBV12-4, the J gene TRBJ1-4, with a possible D match to TRBD1 (5 bases). The CDR3 spans 15 residues. V lost 1 base and J 4 bases, leaving 10 bases between the germline ends.

This clonotype was detected a few times. The chain combines TRBV18 with TRBJ2-1; no clear D. V dropped 1 base and J dropped 1 base, with 11 bases sitting between them. Germline values: CDR1 KGHSH, CDR2 LQKENI. The CDR3 totals 16 residues. CDR3 loop: CASSPQGGISYNEQFF. The CDR3 region has the DNA TGTGCCAGCTCACCACAGGGTGGGATTTCCTACAATGAGCAGTTCTTC.

The sample holds many counts of this clonotype. The chain is built from TRBV7-9 and TRBJ1-1; D may be TRBD1 (6 bases). Germline lookup yields CDR1 SEHNR and CDR2 FQNEAQ (reference sequence). The CDR3 is 13 residues long. Between the trimmed V and J ends, which lost 5 bases and 5 bases, there was a span of 12 bases. CDR3 residues: CASSTAGVTEAFF. For the CDR3, the DNA is TGTGCCAGCAGCACCGCAGGGGTAACTGAAGCTTTCTTT.

This clonotype was detected a few times. A read error may explain this, as a much larger clone is one base away. This chain connects TRBV20-1 to TRBJ2-1; no reliable D call. The CDR3 sequence is 12 residues long. CDR1 is DFQATT, CDR2 SNEGSKA, per germline (reference sequence). V gave up 6 bases and J gave up 7 bases, with 13 bases separating them. In DNA, the CDR3 is TGCAGTGCCACGGGCCGACGGAATGAGCAGTTCTTC. Its protein product is CSATGRRNEQFF.

This clonotype was seen ten or more times. The rearrangement joins TRBV5-1 to TRBJ2-1; TRBD1 matches at 7 bases. Germline assignment: CDR1 SGHRS and CDR2 YFSETQ. V lost 2 bases, J lost 4 bases, and 3 bases stayed unmatched. This CDR3 has 14 residues. The CDR3 DNA sequence: TGCGCCAGCAGCTTAGGGGACAGATACAATGAGCAGTTCTTC. The encoded protein is CASSLGDRYNEQFF.

The V gene is TRBV25-1, the J gene TRBJ2-3, with TRBD1 matching 7 bases. The ends lost 6 bases at V and 4 bases at J; junction bases unmatched: 7. Germline loops: CDR1 MGHDK, CDR2 SYGVNS. The CDR3 is 14 amino acids. CDR3 sequence: CASRTRQGSDTQYF. The CDR3 coding sequence is TGTGCCAGCAGGACGAGACAGGGCTCAGATACGCAGTATTTT.